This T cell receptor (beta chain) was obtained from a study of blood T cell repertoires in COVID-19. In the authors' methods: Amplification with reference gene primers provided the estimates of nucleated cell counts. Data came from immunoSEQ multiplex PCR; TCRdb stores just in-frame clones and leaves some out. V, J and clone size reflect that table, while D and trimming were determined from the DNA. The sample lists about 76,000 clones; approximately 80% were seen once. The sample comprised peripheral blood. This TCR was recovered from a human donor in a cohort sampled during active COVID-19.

As DNA, the CDR3 is TGTGCCAGTAGTCCTACGGGGGGGGCTGAAGCTTTCTTT. It encodes CASSPTGGAEAFF. The rearrangement links TRBV19 to TRBJ1-1; a possible D gene is TRBD1 (5 bases). In germline, CDR1 is LNHDA, CDR2 SQIVND (reference sequence). V was clipped by 5 bases and J by 6 bases, with 13 bases between them. CDR3 length equals 13 residues.